This TCR beta chain was identified in a study of T cell responses to AZD1222 COVID-19 vaccine. The CDR3 consists of 13 residues. After removal of 5 bases from V and 2 bases from J, the junction contained 0 bases not matched to a gene. Per germline, CDR1 SGHDT and CDR2 YYEEEE. Clones were sequenced by immunoSEQ multiplex PCR, and TCRdb holds only the in-frame ones, with some missing. Here the sample spans over 85,000 clones, roughly 83% being singletons. The material sequenced was peripheral blood, taken on day 0 of AZD1222 vaccination. The chain couples TRBV5-6 to TRBJ2-7, with 11 bases lining up with TRBD1. This sequence originates from an adult in good health. CDR3 protein: CASRGQGAYEQYF. The CDR3 DNA is TGTGCCAGCAGGGGACAGGGGGCCTACGAGCAGTACTTC.